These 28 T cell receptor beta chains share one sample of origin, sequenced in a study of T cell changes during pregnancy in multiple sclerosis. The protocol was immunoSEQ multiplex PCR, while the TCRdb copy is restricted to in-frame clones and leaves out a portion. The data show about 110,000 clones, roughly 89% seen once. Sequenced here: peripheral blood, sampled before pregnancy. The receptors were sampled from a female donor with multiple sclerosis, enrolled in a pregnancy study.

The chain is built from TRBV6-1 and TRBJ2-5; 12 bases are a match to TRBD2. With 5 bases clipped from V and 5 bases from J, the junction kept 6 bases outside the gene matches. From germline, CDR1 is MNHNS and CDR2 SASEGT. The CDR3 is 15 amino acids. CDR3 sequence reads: CASSPGLAGLETQYF. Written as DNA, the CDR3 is TGTGCCAGCAGTCCGGGACTAGCGGGCCTGGAGACCCAGTACTTC.

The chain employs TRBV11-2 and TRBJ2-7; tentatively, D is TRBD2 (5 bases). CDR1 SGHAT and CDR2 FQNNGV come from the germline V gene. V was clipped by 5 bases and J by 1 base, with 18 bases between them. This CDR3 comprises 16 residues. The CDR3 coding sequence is TGTGCCAGCAGCCACCTTGGCCAAGCGGAATCCTACGAGCAGTACTTC. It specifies CASSHLGQAESYEQYF.

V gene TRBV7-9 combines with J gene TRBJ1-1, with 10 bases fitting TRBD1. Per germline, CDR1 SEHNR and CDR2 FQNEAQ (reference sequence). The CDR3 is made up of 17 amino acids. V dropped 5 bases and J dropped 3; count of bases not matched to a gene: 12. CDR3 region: CASSPRQGALLDTEAFF. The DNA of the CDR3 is TGTGCCAGCAGCCCCCGACAGGGGGCGTTATTAGACACTGAAGCTTTCTTT.

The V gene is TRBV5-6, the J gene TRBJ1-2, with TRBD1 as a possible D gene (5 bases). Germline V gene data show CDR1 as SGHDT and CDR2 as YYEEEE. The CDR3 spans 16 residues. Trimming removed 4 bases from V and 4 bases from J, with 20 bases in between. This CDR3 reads CASSTSGRGEGYGYTF. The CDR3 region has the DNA TGTGCCAGCAGCACCTCAGGTCGAGGGGAGGGCTATGGCTACACCTTC.

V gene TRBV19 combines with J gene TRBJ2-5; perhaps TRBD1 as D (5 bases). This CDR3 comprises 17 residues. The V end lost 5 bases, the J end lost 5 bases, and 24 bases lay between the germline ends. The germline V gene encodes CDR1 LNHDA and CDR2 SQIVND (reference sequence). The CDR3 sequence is CASSRFLQAQPQETQYF. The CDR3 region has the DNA TGTGCCAGTAGTCGGTTTTTACAGGCGCAACCCCAGGAGACCCAGTACTTC.

The CDR3 DNA reads as TGTGCCAGCCAGTACTCCTACAATGAGCAGTTCTTC. Translation gives CASQYSYNEQFF. The chain links TRBV11-3 to TRBJ2-1; no reliable D call. The CDR3 length is 12 residues. Trimming shortened V by 8 bases and J by 0 bases, and 5 bases separated the two germline ends. Germline CDR1 is SGHNT and CDR2 is YENEEA.

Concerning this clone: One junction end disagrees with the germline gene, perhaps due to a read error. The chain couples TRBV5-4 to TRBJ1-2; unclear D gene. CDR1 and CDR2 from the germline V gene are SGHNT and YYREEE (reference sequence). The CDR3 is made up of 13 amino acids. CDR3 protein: CASSQRFNYGYTF. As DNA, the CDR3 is TGCGCCAGCAGCCAACGGTTCAACTATGGCTACACCTTC.

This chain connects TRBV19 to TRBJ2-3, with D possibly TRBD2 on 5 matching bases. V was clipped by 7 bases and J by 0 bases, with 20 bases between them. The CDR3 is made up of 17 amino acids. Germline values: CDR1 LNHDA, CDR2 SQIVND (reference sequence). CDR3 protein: CASTPAQKDFSTDTQYF. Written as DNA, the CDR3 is TGTGCCAGTACCCCTGCCCAGAAGGACTTTAGCACAGATACGCAGTATTTT.

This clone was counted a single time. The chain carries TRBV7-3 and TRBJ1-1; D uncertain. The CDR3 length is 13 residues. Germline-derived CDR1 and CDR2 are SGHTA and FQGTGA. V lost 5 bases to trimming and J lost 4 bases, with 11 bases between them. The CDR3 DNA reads TGTGCCAGCAGCCCCACATTTGGCACTGAAGCTTTCTTT. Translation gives CASSPTFGTEAFF.

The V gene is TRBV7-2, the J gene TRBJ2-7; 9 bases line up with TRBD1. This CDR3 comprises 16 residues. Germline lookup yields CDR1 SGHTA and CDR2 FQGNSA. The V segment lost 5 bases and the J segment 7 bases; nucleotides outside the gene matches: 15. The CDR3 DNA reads TGTGCCAGCAGCCGTATGCTACAGGGGGCAATGGGAGAGCAGTACTTC. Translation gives CASSRMLQGAMGEQYF.

The CDR3 DNA reads as TGTGCCAGCAGCTTAGCGATGACAGGGAACACTGAAGCTTTCTTT. Residues: CASSLAMTGNTEAFF. V usage is TRBV7-9 and J usage is TRBJ1-1; perhaps TRBD1 as D (6 bases). The CDR3 covers 15 residues. The germline V gene encodes CDR1 SEHNR and CDR2 FQNEAQ (reference sequence). V shed 0 bases and J shed 1 base, with 9 bases lying between them.

This CDR3 reads CASRETGIDTQYF. In nucleotides, the CDR3 is TGTGCCAGCAGGGAGACAGGGATAGATACGCAGTATTTT. The V call is TRBV6-1, the J call TRBJ2-3; 7 nucleotides line up with TRBD1. With V trimmed by 6 bases and J by 5 bases, 5 bases remained unmatched. Looked up from germline, CDR1 is MNHNS and CDR2 is SASEGT. The CDR3 totals 13 residues.

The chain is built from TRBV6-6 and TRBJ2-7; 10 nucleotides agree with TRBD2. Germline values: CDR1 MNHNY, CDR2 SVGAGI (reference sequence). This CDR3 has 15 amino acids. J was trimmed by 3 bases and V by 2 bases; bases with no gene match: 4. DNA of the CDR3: TGTGCCAGCAGTTACCTAGCTAGCGGGAGCTACGAGCAGTACTTC. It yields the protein CASSYLASGSYEQYF.

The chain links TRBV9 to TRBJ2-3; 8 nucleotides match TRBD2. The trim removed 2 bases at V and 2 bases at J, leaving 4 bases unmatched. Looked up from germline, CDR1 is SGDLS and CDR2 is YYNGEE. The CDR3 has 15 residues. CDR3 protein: CASSVSSGTTDTQYF. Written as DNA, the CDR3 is TGTGCCAGCAGCGTTAGTAGCGGGACCACAGATACGCAGTATTTT.

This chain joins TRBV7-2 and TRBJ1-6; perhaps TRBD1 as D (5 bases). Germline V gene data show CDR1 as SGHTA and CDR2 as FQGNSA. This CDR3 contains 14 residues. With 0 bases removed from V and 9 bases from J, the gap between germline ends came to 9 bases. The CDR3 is CASSLAGQGSPLHF. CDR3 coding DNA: TGTGCCAGCAGCTTAGCGGGGCAGGGTTCACCCCTCCACTTT.

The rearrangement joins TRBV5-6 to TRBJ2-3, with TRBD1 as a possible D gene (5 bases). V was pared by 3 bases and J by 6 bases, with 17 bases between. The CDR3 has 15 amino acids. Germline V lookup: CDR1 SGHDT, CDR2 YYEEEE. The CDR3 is CASSSQLTGFDTQYF. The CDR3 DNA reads TGTGCCAGCAGCTCACAACTAACAGGATTTGATACGCAGTATTTT.

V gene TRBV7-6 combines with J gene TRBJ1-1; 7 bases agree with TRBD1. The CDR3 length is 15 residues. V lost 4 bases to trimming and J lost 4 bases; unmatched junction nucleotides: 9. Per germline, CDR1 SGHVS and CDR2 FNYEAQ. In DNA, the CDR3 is TGTGCCAGCAGCTACCAGGGGGGTCGAAGCACTGAAGCTTTCTTT. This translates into CASSYQGGRSTEAFF.

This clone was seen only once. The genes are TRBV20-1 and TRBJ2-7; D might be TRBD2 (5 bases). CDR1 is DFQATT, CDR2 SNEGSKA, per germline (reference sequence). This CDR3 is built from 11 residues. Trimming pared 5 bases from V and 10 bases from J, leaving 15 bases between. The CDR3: CSASGWAEQYF. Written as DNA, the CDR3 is TGCAGTGCTTCGGGGTGGGCGGAACAGTACTTC.

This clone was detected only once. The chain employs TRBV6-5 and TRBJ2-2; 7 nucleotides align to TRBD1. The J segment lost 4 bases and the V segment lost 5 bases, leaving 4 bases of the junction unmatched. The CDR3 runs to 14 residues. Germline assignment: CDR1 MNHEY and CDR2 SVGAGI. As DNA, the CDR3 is TGTGCCAGCAGTCATGACAGGGCCACCGGGGAGCTGTTTTTT. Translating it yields CASSHDRATGELFF.

CDR3 in DNA: TGTGCCAGTAGCAATCGACTAGCGGGAGAGAACACCGGGGAGCTGTTTTTT. Translated: CASSNRLAGENTGELFF. The chain combines TRBV19 with TRBJ2-2; 12 bases are shared with TRBD2. This CDR3 contains 17 residues. Germline CDR1 reads LNHDA; CDR2 reads SQIVND (reference sequence). The ends lost 6 bases at V and 1 base at J; junction bases unmatched: 6.

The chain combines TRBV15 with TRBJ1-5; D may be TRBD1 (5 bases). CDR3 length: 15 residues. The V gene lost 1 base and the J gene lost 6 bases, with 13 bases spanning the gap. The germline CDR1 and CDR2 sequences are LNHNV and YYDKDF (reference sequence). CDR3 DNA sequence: TGTGCCACCAGCAGAGGAGACAGCGTCAGTCAGCCCCAGCATTTT. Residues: CATSRGDSVSQPQHF.

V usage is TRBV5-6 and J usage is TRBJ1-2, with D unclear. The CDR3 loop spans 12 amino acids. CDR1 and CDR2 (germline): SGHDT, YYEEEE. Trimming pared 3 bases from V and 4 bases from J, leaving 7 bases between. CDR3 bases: TGTGCCAGCAGCTCCAGTCCCTATGGCTACACCTTC. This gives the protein CASSSSPYGYTF.

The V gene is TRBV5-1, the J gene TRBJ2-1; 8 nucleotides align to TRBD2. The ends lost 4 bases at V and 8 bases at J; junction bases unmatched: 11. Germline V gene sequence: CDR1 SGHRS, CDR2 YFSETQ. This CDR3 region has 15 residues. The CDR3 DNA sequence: TGCGCCAGCAGCCTGACCGGGAGGGCCGGGGATGAGCAGTTCTTC. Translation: CASSLTGRAGDEQFF. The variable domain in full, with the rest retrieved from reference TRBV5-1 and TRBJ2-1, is KAGVTQTPRYLIKTRGQQVTLSCSPISGHRSVSWYQQTPGQGLQFLFEYFSETQRNKGNFPGRFSGRQFSNSRSEMNVSTLELGDSALYLCASSLTGRAGDEQFFGPGTRLTVL.

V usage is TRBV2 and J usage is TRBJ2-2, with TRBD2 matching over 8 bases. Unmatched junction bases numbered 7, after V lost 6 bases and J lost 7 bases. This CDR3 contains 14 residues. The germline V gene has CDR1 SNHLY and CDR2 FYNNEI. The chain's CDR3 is CASSGRADGGELFF. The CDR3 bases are TGTGCCAGCAGCGGGAGGGCCGATGGCGGGGAGCTGTTTTTT.

As DNA, the CDR3 is TGCGCCAGCAGTTTTTGGCTAGCGGGAGCCGGGGACGAAGAGACCCAGTACTTC. Translation gives CASSFWLAGAGDEETQYF. V gene TRBV5-1 combines with J gene TRBJ2-5, with TRBD2 identical over 10 bases. CDR3 length equals 18 residues. CDR1 and CDR2 (germline): SGHRS, YFSETQ. The trim removed 5 bases at V and 3 bases at J, leaving 16 bases unmatched.

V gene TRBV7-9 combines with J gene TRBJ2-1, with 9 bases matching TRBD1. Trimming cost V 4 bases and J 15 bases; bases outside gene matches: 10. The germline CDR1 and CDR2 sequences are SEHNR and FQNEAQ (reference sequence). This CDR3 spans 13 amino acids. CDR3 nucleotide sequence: TGTGCCAGCAGCTCCACTTTCCGGGACAGGGCGTTCTTC. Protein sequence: CASSSTFRDRAFF.

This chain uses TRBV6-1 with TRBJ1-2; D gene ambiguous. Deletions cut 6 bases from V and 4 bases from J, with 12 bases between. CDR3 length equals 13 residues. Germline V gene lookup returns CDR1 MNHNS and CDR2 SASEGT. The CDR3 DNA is TGTGCCAGCAGCCGGGTCTCCCTCTATGGCTACACCTTC. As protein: CASSRVSLYGYTF.

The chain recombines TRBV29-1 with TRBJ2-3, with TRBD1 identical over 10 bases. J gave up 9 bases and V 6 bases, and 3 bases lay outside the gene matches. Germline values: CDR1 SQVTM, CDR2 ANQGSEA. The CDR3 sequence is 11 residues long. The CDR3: CSVVGQGTQYF. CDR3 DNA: TGCAGCGTGGTGGGACAGGGGACGCAGTATTTT.